Below, 7 T cell receptor beta chains from the same sample are listed, as sequenced in a study of blood T cell repertoires in COVID-19. Assay used: immunoSEQ multiplex PCR; TCRdb lists only in-frame clones, some missing. The table records about 120,000 clones, 60% to 80% of them present only once. The sample was peripheral blood. Source of these receptors: a human donor in a cohort sampled during active COVID-19.

This chain joins TRBV10-2 and TRBJ1-2, with TRBD1 matching over 8 bases. The trim removed 2 bases at V and 6 bases at J, leaving 2 bases unmatched. This CDR3 is 13 amino acids long. The V gene's germline CDR1 is WSHSY and CDR2 SAAADI. CDR3 bases: TGCGCCAGCAGTGAGAGGACAGGGAATGGCTACACCTTC. The encoded protein is CASSERTGNGYTF.

The V call is TRBV27, the J call TRBJ2-7, with D possibly matching TRBD2 (5 bases). This CDR3 region has 13 residues. Trimming pared 6 bases from V and 4 bases from J, leaving 13 bases between. CDR1 and CDR2 (germline): MNHEY, SMNVEV (reference sequence). As DNA, the CDR3 is TGTGCCAGCAGCCACGGCAGGACTTACGAGCAGTACTTC. It yields the protein CASSHGRTYEQYF.

This chain links TRBV6-6 with TRBJ1-4; D possibly corresponds to TRBD1 (5 bases). V lost 0 bases and J lost 8, with 13 bases in between. Germline V gene sequence: CDR1 MNHNY, CDR2 SVGAGI (reference sequence). The CDR3 has 15 amino acids. The CDR3 reads CASSYSTGEREKLFF. The CDR3 nucleotides are TGTGCCAGCAGTTACTCTACAGGAGAGAGAGAAAAACTGTTTTTT.

This chain links TRBV27 with TRBJ2-7; 9 bases fit TRBD1. Per germline, CDR1 MNHEY and CDR2 SMNVEV (reference sequence). Trimming took 2 bases from V and 5 from J; bases not matched to a gene: 4. There are 14 residues in the CDR3. The CDR3 DNA sequence: TGTGCCAGCAGTTTAGTACAGGGGGCCGACGAGCAGTACTTC. The encoded protein is CASSLVQGADEQYF.

The chain combines TRBV9 with TRBJ1-6, with a tentative D call TRBD1 (5 bases). Germline lookup yields CDR1 SGDLS and CDR2 YYNGEE. CDR3 length equals 14 residues. The V and J ends lost 2 bases and 7 bases respectively, with 10 bases between them. In nucleotides, the CDR3 is TGTGCCAGCAGCGTGGAGGGGCTGAATTCACCCCTCCACTTT. Translation: CASSVEGLNSPLHF. Full variable domain (missing parts from reference TRBV9 and TRBJ1-6): DSGVTQTPKHLITATGQRVTLRCSPRSGDLSVYWYQQSLDQGLQFLIQYYNGEERAKGNILERFSAQQFPDLHSELNLSSLELGDSALYFCASSVEGLNSPLHFGNGTRLTVT.

This clone was found once. The chain uses TRBV28 and TRBJ2-6; 7 nucleotides match TRBD1. V shed 2 bases, J shed 0 bases, and the junction held 16 bases outside the gene matches. Germline CDR1 reads MDHEN; CDR2 reads SYDVKM. The CDR3 sequence is 21 residues long. In DNA form, the CDR3 reads TGTGCCAGCAGTTTAGAAGTTGCGAGTAACGACAGGGCCTCTGGGGCCAACGTCCTGACTTTC. Amino acid sequence: CASSLEVASNDRASGANVLTF.

This chain connects TRBV2 to TRBJ2-6, with D maybe TRBD1 (6 bases). This CDR3 comprises 19 residues. V gave up 3 bases and J gave up 0 bases, with 18 bases separating them. Germline V CDR1 and CDR2: SNHLY, FYNNEI. CDR3 coding DNA: TGTGCCAGCAGTGACCCCTCCTCGGACAGCCCCTCTGGGGCCAACGTCCTGACTTTC. Translation: CASSDPSSDSPSGANVLTF.